The present T cell receptor (beta chain) was sequenced within a study of spatial heterogeneity in lung cancer. Study-level information: Fewer alpha-chain than beta-chain sequences were consistently detected.

The CDR3 sequence is 15 residues long. V dropped 5 bases and J dropped 1 base, with 13 bases sitting between them. Germline V CDR1 and CDR2: MNHEY, SVGEGT. Sample time point: sample taken at primary tumor resection. The donor group consisted of under 90 patients who had untreated, early-stage non-small cell lung cancer. The authors sequenced whole RNA from tumor, nontumor lung or frozen PBMC without sorting. A distinct unique molecular identifier was carried by each TCR cDNA molecule. MiXCR, applied by TCRdb to the 5' RACE reads, yields one record per CDR3 protein. The sample consists of 30,000 to 45,000 distinct CDR3 sequences, roughly 3% of them appearing once. This clonotype has only a few counts.

Here the sequenced sample was normal lung tissue next to the tumor, taken at surgery. The chain carries TRBV6-2 or TRBV6-3 and TRBJ2-3, with D perhaps matching TRBD2 (6 bases). The receptor was isolated from a male donor with early-stage non-small cell lung cancer. CDR3 in amino acids: CASSDKASGTDTQYF. CDR3 DNA: TGTGCCAGCAGTGATAAGGCTAGCGGCACAGATACGCAGTATTTT.